This is a list of T cell receptor beta chains from one sample in a study of T cell responses to AZD1222 COVID-19 vaccine. Libraries were prepared by immunoSEQ multiplex PCR; TCRdb keeps only in-frame clonotypes and omits some of them. The table shows tens of thousands of clones, with around four fifths occurring only once. The sequencing used peripheral blood, collected 28 days after the second AZD1222 dose. The receptors originated from an adult who received the AZD1222 COVID-19 vaccine. Both conserved end residues are part of each CDR3. A D gene is named only where the DNA matches it firmly. A clone size is listed for some rows: how often the clone was seen (once, few, many), or a class if it is expanded.

>NA|TRBJ2-6|NA|TRBV7-9
TGTGCCAGCAGCCCCCCTGGGTCCTCTGGGGCCAACGTCCTGACTTTC
CASSPPGSSGANVLTF
>TRBD1|TRBJ1-6|NA|TRBV9
TGTGCCAGCAGCTCCCCACGTGGCGGGACAGCGAATTCACCCCTCCACTTT
CASSSPRGGTANSPLHF
>TRBD2|TRBJ2-1|NA|TRBV19
TGTGCCAGTAGGGATGTAGCGGGGGGATACAATGAGCAGTTCTTC
CASRDVAGGYNEQFF
>NA|TRBJ1-5|NA|TRBV6-6
TGTGCCAGCAGTTTACGGGACGGGCACCAGCCCCAGCATTTT
CASSLRDGHQPQHF
>NA|TRBJ1-2|NA|TRBV3-1/TRBV3-2
TGTGCCAGCAGCCAAGATGGCGGAGGGATGACGGGCTACACCTTC
CASSQDGGGMTGYTF
>NA|TRBJ1-2|NA|TRBV19
TGTGCCAGTAGTATGGGGCAGGGGAGCTATGGCTACACCTTC
CASSMGQGSYGYTF
>NA|TRBJ1-1|NA|TRBV10-2
TGCGCCAGCGTCATGAACACTGAAGCTTTCTTT
CASVMNTEAFF
>NA|TRBJ2-5|medium-sized|TRBV28
TGTGCCAGCAGTTTATCCGACAGAAAAGAGACCCAGTACTTC
CASSLSDRKETQYF
>NA|TRBJ2-7|NA|TRBV5-6
TGTGCCAGCAGCTATGGGAACACCGCTTCCTACGAGCAGTACTTC
CASSYGNTASYEQYF
>NA|TRBJ2-3|NA|TRBV29-1
TGCAGCGTTGGCCTCAAGGCCGATACGCAGTATTTT
CSVGLKADTQYF
>TRBD1|TRBJ2-3|NA|TRBV5-1
TGCGCCAGCAGGTCGGACAGGGCAGATACGCAGTATTTT
CASRSDRADTQYF
>NA|TRBJ2-7|NA|TRBV5-4
TGTGCCAGCAGCGCCGGAGGGGGCGAGCAGTACTTC
CASSAGGGEQYF
>NA|TRBJ2-2|NA|TRBV1
TGCACCAGCAGCGAGACCGGGGAGCTGTTTTTT
CTSSETGELFF
>NA|TRBJ1-2|once|TRBV5-1
TGCGCCAGCAGCTCTCAGGCTTATGGCTACACCTTC
CASSSQAYGYTF
>NA|TRBJ1-6|NA|TRBV27
TGTGCCAGCAGTATCCAGCCGACAACCTTTTCACCCCTCCACTTT
CASSIQPTTFSPLHF
>TRBD2|TRBJ2-1|NA|TRBV19
TGTGCCAGTAGTATAGGAGCGGGGGGGCCCGATGAGCAGTTCTTC
CASSIGAGGPDEQFF
>TRBD2|TRBJ2-3|NA|TRBV19
TGTGCCAGTAGTATCATGACTAGCGGGGACCATACGCAGTATTTT
CASSIMTSGDHTQYF
>NA|TRBJ2-1|NA|TRBV9
TGTGCCAGCGGGGTGGGGGTACTCTACAATGAGCAGTTCTTC
CASGVGVLYNEQFF
>NA|TRBJ2-7|NA|TRBV6-5
TGTGCCAGCTACCCGATGAGAGGCAGCTCCTACGAGCAGTACTTC
CASYPMRGSSYEQYF
>TRBD1|TRBJ1-5|NA|TRBV19
TGTGCCACCCTGGGACAGGGGACTTATCAGCCCCAGCATTTT
CATLGQGTYQPQHF
>NA|TRBJ2-2|few|TRBV5-1
TGCGCCAGCACCCTAGGGGCTGTCACCGGGGAGCTGTTTTTT
CASTLGAVTGELFF
>TRBD1|TRBJ1-5|NA|TRBV2
TGTGCCAGCACCTTGGACAGGGGGAGCAATCAGCCCCAGCATTTT
CASTLDRGSNQPQHF
>NA|TRBJ2-7|NA|TRBV3-1/TRBV3-2
TGTGCCAGCAGCCGCCCACAGGGATCCTACGAGCAGTACTTC
CASSRPQGSYEQYF
>NA|TRBJ1-5|NA|TRBV2
TGTGCCAGCAGTGAAACGCAGGGAGGGTTGGTGGGGCAGCCCCAGCATTTT
CASSETQGGLVGQPQHF
>NA|TRBJ1-4|NA|TRBV30
TGTGCCTGGAGTCCCATGGACCGCGTTAATGAAAAACTGTTTTTT
CAWSPMDRVNEKLFF
>NA|TRBJ1-6|NA|TRBV30
TGTGCCTGGAGTCGGCAGCACGGCTCCTATAATTCACCCCTCCACTTT
CAWSRQHGSYNSPLHF
>NA|TRBJ1-1|NA|TRBV6-1
TGTGCCAGCAGTGATCATCCAGACACTGAAGCTTTCTTT
CASSDHPDTEAFF
>TRBD1|TRBJ1-1|NA|TRBV14
TGTGCCAGCAGCCAAGGGGTCGGACAGGCCTACACTGAAGCTTTCTTT
CASSQGVGQAYTEAFF
>NA|TRBJ1-5|NA|TRBV11-3
TGTGCCAGCAGCTTACCGGGGACGGAGTACCGCAATCAGCCCCAGCATTTT
CASSLPGTEYRNQPQHF
>NA|TRBJ1-6|once|TRBV5-1
TGCGCCAGCAGCCCCGGAGAGGGAGGCTATTCACCCCTCCACTTT
CASSPGEGGYSPLHF
>NA|TRBJ1-2|NA|TRBV11-2
TGTGCCAGCAGCTTAACCCAGGATATCTATGGCTACACCTTC
CASSLTQDIYGYTF
>NA|TRBJ1-1|NA|TRBV7-9
TGTGCCAGCAGCTTAGCGCCTAGAGAAGCTTTCTTT
CASSLAPREAFF
>TRBD1|TRBJ1-3|NA|TRBV2
TGTGCCAGCAGCACGACAGGGAGAAACACCATATATTTT
CASSTTGRNTIYF
>TRBD1|TRBJ1-6|NA|TRBV5-1
TGCGCCAGCAGCTTCGGACAGAGGGGGCCTTCGGGGTCACCCCTCCACTTT
CASSFGQRGPSGSPLHF
>NA|TRBJ1-2|NA|TRBV6-5
TGTGCAATCGGGACGGGAGGGGTCTATGGCTACACCTTC
CAIGTGGVYGYTF
>NA|TRBJ2-1|NA|TRBV19
TGTGCCAGTAGTATTTCAGCGACAGGATTTTACAATGAGCAGTTCTTC
CASSISATGFYNEQFF
>NA|TRBJ2-1|once|TRBV5-1
TGCGCCAGCAGCTTGGGCAAATGGGGGGCCTCCTACAATGAGCAGTTCTTC
CASSLGKWGASYNEQFF
>NA|TRBJ1-5|large|TRBV19
TGTGCCAGCAACCGGGGGTTCCATTATCAGCCCCAGCATTTT
CASNRGFHYQPQHF
>TRBD1|TRBJ1-2|few|TRBV5-1
TGCGCCAGCAGCTCAAAAACAACAGGGGGTGGTGGCTACACCTTC
CASSSKTTGGGGYTF